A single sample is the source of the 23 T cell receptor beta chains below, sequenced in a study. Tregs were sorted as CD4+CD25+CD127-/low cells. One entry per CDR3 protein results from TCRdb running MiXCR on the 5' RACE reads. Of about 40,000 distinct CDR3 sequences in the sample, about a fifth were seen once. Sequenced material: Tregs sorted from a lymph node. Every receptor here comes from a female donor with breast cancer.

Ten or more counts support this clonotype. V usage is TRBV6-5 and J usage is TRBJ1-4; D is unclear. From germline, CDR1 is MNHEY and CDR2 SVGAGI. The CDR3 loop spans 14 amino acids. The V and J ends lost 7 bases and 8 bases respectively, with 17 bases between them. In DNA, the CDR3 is TGTGCCAGCACCCGAGGAGGGATGGGGGAAAAACTGTTTTTT. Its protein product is CASTRGGMGEKLFF.

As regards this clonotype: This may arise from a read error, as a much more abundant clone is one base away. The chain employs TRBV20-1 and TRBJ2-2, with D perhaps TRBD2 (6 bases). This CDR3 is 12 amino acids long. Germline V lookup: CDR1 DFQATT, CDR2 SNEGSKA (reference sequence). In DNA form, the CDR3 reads TGCAGTGCTAGAGTCGGAGGCGGGGAGCTGTCTTTT. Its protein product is CSARVGGGELSF.

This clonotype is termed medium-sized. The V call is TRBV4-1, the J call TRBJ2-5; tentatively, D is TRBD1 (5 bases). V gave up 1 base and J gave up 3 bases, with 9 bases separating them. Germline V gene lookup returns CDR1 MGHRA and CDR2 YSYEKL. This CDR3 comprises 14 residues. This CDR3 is CASSQAIGEETQYF. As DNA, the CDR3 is TGCGCCAGCAGCCAAGCGATAGGGGAAGAGACCCAGTACTTC.

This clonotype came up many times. This CDR3 reads CASSHIGWGNTEAFF. The CDR3 nucleotides read TGCGCCAGCAGCCATATAGGGTGGGGGAACACTGAAGCTTTCTTT. The rearrangement joins TRBV4-1 to TRBJ1-1; unclear D gene. The germline V gene has CDR1 MGHRA and CDR2 YSYEKL. The CDR3 contains 15 residues. The ends were cut back, 3 bases at V and 1 base at J, with 12 bases in the middle.

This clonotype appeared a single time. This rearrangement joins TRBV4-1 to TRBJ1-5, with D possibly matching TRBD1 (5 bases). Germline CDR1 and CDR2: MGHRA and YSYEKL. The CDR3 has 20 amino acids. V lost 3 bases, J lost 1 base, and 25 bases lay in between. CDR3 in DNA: TGCGCCAGCAGCCACGGAAGGCATCCGGGCCTCGAGGGGAGCAATCAGCCCCAGCATTTT. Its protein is CASSHGRHPGLEGSNQPQHF.

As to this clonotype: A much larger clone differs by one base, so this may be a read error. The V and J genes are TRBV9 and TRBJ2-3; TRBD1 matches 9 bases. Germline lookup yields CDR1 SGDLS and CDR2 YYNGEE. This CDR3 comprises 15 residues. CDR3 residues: CASSVGDREVDTQCF. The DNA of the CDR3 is TGTGCCAGCAGCGTAGGGGACAGGGAAGTTGATACGCAGTGTTTT. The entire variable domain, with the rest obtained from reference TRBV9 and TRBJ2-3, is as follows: DSGVTQTPKHLITATGQRVTLRCSPRSGDLSVYWYQQSLDQGLQFLIQYYNGEERAKGNILERFSAQQFPDLHSELNLSSLELGDSALYFCASSVGDREVDTQCFGPGTRLTVL.

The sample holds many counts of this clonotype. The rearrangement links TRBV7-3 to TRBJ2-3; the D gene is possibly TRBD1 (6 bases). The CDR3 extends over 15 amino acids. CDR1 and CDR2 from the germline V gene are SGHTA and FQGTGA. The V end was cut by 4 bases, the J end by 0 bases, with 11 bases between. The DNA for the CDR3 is TGTGCCAGCAGCTCCACGGGACATAGCACAGATACGCAGTATTTT. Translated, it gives CASSSTGHSTDTQYF. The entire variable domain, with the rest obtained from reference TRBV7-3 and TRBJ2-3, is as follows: GAGVSQTPSNKVTEKGKYVELRCDPISGHTALYWYRQSLGQGPEFLIYFQGTGAADDSGLPNDRFFAVRPEGSVSTLKIQRTERGDSAVYLCASSSTGHSTDTQYFGPGTRLTVL.

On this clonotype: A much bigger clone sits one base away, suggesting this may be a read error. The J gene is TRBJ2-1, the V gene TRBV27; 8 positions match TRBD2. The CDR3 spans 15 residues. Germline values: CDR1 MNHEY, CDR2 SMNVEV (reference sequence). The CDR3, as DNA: TGTGCCGGCAGTTTTGGGACTAGTGCCTACAATGAGCAGTTCTTC. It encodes CAGSFGTSAYNEQFF.

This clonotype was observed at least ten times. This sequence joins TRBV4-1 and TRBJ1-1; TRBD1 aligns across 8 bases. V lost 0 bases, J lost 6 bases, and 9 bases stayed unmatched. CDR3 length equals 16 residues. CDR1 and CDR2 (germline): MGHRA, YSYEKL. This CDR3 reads CASSQEGRGQLAEAFF. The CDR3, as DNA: TGCGCCAGCAGCCAAGAAGGCAGGGGGCAATTAGCTGAAGCTTTCTTT.

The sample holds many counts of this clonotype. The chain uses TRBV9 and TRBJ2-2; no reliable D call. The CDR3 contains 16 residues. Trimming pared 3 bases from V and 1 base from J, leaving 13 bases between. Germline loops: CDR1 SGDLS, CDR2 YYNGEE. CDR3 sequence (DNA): TGTGCCAGCAGCGCCGCCCGGACGGAGAACACCGGGGAGCTGTTTTTT. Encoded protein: CASSAARTENTGELFF.

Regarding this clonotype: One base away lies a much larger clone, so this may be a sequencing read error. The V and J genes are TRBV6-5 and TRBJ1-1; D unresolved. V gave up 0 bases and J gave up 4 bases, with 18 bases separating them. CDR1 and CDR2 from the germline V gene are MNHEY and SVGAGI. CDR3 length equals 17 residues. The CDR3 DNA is TGTGCCAGCAGTTACTCGTTAGAGCCATTTGGGCGCACTGAAGCTTTCTTT. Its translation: CASSYSLEPFGRTEAFF.

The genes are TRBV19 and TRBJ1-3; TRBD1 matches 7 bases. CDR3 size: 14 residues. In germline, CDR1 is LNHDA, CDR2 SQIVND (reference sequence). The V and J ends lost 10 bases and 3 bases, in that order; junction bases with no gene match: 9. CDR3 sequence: CATMGQLLGNTIYF. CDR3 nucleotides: TGTGCCACAATGGGACAGCTCCTTGGAAACACCATATATTTT.

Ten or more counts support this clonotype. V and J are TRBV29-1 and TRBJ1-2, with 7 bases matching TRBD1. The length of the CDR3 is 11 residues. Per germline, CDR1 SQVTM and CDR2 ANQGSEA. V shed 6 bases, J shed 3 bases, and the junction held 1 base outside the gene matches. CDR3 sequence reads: CSVGTDYGYTF. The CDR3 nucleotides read TGCAGCGTGGGGACAGACTATGGCTACACCTTC.

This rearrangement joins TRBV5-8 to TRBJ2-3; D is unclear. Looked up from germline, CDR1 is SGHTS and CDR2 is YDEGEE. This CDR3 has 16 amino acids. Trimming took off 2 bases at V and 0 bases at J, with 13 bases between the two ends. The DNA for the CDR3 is TGTGCCAGCAGCTTTTCCGACGGCTCTAGCACAGATACGCAGTATTTT. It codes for CASSFSDGSSTDTQYF.

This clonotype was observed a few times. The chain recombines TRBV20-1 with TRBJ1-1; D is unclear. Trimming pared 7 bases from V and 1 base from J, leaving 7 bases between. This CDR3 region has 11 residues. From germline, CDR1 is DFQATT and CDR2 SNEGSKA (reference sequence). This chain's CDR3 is CSVAPNTEAFF. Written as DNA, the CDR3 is TGCAGTGTTGCTCCGAACACTGAAGCTTTCTTT.

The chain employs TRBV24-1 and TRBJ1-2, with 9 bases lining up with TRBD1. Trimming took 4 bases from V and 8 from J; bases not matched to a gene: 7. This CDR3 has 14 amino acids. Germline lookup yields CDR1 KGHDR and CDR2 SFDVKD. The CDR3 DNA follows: TGTGCCACCAGTGACCTACAGGGGGCTGAAGGCTACACCTTC. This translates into CATSDLQGAEGYTF.

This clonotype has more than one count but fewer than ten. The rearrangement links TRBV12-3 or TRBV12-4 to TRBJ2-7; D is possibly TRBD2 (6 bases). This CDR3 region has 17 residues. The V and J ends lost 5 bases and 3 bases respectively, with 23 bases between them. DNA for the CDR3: TGTGCCAGCAGTCCGCGGAGGGCCGGCGGGTTACACTACGAGCAGTACTTC. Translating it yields CASSPRRAGGLHYEQYF.

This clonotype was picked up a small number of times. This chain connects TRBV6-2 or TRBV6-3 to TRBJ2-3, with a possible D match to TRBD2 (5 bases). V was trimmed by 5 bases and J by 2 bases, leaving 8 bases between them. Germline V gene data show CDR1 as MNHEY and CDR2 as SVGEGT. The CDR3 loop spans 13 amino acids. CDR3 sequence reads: CASSTGYTDTQYF. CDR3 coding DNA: TGTGCCAGCAGTACGGGGTACACAGATACGCAGTATTTT.

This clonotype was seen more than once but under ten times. The CDR3 is CAISAGLVPLEQYF. In DNA form, the CDR3 reads TGTGCCATCAGTGCGGGCCTAGTGCCGCTCGAGCAGTACTTC. The chain joins TRBV10-3 to TRBJ2-7; D is unresolved. CDR1 is ENHRY, CDR2 SYGVKD, per germline. V lost 4 bases and J 6 bases, leaving 16 bases between the germline ends. This CDR3 comprises 14 residues.

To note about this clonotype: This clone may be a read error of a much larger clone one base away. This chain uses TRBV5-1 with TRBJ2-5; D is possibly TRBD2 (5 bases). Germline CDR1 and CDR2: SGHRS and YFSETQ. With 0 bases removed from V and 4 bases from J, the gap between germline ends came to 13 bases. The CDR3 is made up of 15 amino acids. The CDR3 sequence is CASSLAGIGGETQYF. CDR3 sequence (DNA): TGCGCCAGCAGCTTGGCCGGGATAGGAGGAGAGACCCAGTACTTC.

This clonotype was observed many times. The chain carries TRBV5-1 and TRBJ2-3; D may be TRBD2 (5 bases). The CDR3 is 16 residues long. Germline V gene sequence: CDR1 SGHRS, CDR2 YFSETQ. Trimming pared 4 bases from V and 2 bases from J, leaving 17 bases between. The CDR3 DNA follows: TGCGCCAGCAGCAACGAACTGCTGAGGGCCACAGATACGCAGTATTTT. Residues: CASSNELLRATDTQYF.

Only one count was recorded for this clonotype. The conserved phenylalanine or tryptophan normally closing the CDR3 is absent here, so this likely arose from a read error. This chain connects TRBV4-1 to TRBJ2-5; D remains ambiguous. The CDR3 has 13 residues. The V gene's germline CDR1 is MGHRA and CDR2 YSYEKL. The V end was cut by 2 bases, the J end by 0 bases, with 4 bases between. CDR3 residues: CASSQRYQETQYS. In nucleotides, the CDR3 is TGCGCCAGCAGCCAAAGGTACCAAGAGACCCAGTACTCC.

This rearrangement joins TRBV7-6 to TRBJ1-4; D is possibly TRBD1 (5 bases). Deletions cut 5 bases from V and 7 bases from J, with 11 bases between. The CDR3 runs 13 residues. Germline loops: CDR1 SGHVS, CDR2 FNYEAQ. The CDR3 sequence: CASSPRTSEKLFF. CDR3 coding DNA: TGTGCCAGCAGCCCTAGGACAAGTGAAAAACTGTTTTTT. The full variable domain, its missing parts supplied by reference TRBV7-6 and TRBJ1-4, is GAGVSQSPRYKVTKRGQDVALRCDPISGHVSLYWYRQALGQGPEFLTYFNYEAQQDKSGLPNDRFSAERPEGSISTLTIQRTEQRDSAMYRCASSPRTSEKLFFGSGTQLSVL.